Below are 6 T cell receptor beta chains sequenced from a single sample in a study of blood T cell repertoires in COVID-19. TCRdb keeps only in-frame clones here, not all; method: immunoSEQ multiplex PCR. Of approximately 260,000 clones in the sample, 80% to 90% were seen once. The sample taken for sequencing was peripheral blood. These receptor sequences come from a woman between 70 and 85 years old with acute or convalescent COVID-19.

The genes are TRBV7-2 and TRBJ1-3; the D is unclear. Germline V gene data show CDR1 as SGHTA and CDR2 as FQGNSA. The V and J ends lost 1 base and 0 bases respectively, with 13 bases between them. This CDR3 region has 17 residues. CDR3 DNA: TGTGCCAGCAGCTTAGGCCCGGGGATATACTCTGGAAACACCATATATTTT. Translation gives CASSLGPGIYSGNTIYF.

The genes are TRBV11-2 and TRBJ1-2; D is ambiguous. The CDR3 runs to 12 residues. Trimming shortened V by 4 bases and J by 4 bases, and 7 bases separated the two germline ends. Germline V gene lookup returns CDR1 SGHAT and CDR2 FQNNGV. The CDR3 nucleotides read TGTGCCAGCAGCTCGGAGGGCTATGGCTACACCTTC. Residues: CASSSEGYGYTF.

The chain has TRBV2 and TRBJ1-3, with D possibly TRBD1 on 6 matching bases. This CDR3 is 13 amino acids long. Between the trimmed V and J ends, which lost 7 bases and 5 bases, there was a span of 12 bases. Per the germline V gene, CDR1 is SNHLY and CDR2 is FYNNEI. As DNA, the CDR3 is TGTGCCAGCAAAGGGGGTCCGAGAAACACCATATATTTT. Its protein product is CASKGGPRNTIYF.

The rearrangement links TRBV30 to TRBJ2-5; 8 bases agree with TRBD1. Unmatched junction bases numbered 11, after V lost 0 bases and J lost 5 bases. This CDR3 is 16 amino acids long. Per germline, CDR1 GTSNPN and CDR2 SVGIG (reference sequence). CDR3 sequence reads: CAWSVLPDRVGETQYF. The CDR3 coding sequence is TGTGCCTGGAGTGTACTACCGGACAGGGTAGGGGAGACCCAGTACTTC.

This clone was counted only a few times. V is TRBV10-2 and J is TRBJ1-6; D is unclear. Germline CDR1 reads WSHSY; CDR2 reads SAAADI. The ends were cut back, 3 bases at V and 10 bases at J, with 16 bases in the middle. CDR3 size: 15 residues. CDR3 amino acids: CASSDKRVFKSPLHF. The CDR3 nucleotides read TGCGCCAGCAGTGACAAGAGGGTATTTAAGTCACCCCTCCACTTT.

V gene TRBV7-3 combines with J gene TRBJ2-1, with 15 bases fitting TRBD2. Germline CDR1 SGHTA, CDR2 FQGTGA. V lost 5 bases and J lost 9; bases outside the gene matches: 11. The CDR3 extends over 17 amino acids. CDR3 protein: CASSPPGLAGGPSEQFF. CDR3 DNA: TGTGCCAGCAGCCCTCCTGGACTAGCGGGGGGGCCGAGTGAGCAGTTCTTC.